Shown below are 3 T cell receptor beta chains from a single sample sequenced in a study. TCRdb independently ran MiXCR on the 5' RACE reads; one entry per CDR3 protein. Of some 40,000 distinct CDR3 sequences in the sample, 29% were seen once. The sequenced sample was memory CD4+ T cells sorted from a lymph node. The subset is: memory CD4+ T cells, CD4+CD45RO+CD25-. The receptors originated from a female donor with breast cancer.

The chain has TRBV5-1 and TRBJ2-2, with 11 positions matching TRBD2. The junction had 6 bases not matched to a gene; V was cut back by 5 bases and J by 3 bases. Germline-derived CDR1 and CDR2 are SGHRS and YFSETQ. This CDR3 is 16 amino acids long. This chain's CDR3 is CASSLAGGHDTGELFF. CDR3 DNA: TGCGCCAGCAGTTTAGCGGGGGGGCACGACACCGGGGAGCTGTTTTTT. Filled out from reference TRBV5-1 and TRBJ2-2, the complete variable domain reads KAGVTQTPRYLIKTRGQQVTLSCSPISGHRSVSWYQQTPGQGLQFLFEYFSETQRNKGNFPGRFSGRQFSNSRSEMNVSTLELGDSALYLCASSLAGGHDTGELFFGEGSRLTVL.

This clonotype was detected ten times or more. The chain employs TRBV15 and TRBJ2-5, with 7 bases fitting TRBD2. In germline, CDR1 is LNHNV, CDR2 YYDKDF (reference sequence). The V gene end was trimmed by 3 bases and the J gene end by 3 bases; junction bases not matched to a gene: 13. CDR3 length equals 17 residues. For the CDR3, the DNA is TGTGCCACCAGCAGGAGGGGAGGGAGTGCCCTCAAAGAGACCCAGTACTTC. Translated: CATSRRGGSALKETQYF. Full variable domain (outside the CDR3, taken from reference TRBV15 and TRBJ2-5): DAMVIQNPRYQVTQFGKPVTLSCSQTLNHNVMYWYQQKSSQAPKLLFHYYDKDFNNEADTPDNFQSRRPNTSFCFLDIRSPGLGDTAMYLCATSRRGGSALKETQYFGPGTRLLVL.

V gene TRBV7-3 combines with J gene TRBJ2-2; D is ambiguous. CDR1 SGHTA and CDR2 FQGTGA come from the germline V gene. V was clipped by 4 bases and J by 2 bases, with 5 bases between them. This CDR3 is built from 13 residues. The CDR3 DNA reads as TGTGCCAGCAGCTATAGAAACACCGGGGAGCTGTTTTTT. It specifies CASSYRNTGELFF.